Sequencing of this T cell receptor beta chain was carried out in a study of CD8+CD57+ T cells in acquired aplastic anemia. About the research overall: Sorted CD4+ and CD8+ cells yielded DNA averaging around 3 ug.

Germline CDR1 KGHDR, CDR2 SFDVKD. Trimming stripped 6 bases from V and 4 bases from J, with 10 bases between. The CDR3 spans 13 residues. Researchers used genomic DNA as the template to profile TCR beta VDJ and CDR3. MiXCR, applied by TCRdb to the reads, yields one record per CDR3 protein. This table has about 160,000 distinct CDR3 sequences, 47% appearing once. Notes on the study in general: There were over 25 CD8+ CDR3 sequences that occurred in both patients and controls.

The patients chosen for sequencing had shown expansion of CD8+CD57+ cells (detected by flow cytometry). This clonotype was picked up many times. What it recognizes is unknown. This chain uses TRBV24-1 with TRBJ2-3; D possibly corresponds to TRBD2 (6 bases). This receptor was identified in a human donor with aplastic anemia. The sample was sorted CD4+, CD8+, or CD8+CD57+ T cells (not recorded which) from PBMCs. The CDR3 DNA sequence: TGTGCCACCAGTATAGCGGCGGCAGATACGCAGTATTTT. Translated: CATSIAAADTQYF.